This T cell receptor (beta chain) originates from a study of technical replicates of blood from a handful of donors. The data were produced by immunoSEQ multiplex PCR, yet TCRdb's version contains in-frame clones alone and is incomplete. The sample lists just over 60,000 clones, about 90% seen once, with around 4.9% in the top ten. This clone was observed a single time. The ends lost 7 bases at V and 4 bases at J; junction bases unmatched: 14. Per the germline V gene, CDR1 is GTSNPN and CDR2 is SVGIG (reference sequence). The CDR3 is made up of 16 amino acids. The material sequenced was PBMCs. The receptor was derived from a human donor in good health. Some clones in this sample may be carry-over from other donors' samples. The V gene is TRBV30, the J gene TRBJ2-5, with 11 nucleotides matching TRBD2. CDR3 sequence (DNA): TGTGCCTCACCCGGGGTAGCGGGGGGGCCGAGAGAGACCCAGTACTTC. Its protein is CASPGVAGGPRETQYF.